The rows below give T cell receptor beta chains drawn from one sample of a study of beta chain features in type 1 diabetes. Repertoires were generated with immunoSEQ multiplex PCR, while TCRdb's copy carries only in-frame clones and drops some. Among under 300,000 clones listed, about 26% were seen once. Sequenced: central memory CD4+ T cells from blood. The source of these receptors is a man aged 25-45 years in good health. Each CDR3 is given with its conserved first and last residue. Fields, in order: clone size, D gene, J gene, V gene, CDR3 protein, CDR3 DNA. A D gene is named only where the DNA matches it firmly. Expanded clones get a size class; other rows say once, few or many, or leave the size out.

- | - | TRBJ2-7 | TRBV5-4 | CASSRDGFYEQYF | TGTGCCAGCAGCAGGGACGGTTTTTACGAGCAGTACTTC
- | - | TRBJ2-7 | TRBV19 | CASSGIDSYEQYF | TGTGCCAGTAGTGGGATTGACTCCTACGAGCAGTACTTC
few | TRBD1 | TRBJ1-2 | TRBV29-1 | CSGETGGSGYTF | TGCAGCGGAGAGACAGGGGGTAGCGGCTACACCTTC
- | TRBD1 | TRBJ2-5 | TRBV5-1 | CASSSMTGASQETQYF | TGCGCCAGCAGCTCCATGACAGGGGCTTCACAAGAGACCCAGTACTTC
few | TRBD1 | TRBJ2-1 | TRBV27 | CASSAQTGGYEQFF | TGTGCCAGCAGTGCCCAGACAGGGGGCTATGAGCAGTTCTTC
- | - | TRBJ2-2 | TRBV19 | CASSIWSPPNTGELFF | TGTGCCAGTAGTATCTGGAGCCCGCCGAACACCGGGGAGCTGTTTTTT
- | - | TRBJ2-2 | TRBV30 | CAWSTGRGTGELFF | TGTGCCTGGAGTACGGGGAGAGGAACCGGGGAGCTGTTTTTT
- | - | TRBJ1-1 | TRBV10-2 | CASTEGGLNTEAFF | TGCGCCAGCACCGAGGGAGGATTGAACACTGAAGCTTTCTTT
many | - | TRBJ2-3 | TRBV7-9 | CASSSVDTQYF | TGTGCCAGCAGCTCTGTCGATACGCAGTATTTT
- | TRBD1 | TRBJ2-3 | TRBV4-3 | CASSHRDRLTDTQYF | TGCGCCAGCAGCCACCGGGACAGGTTAACAGATACGCAGTATTTT
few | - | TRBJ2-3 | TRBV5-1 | CASSLGGVSSTDTQYF | TGCGCCAGCAGCTTGGGAGGGGTGAGTTCCACAGATACGCAGTATTTT
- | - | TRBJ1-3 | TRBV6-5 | CASSVGTRVYF | TGTGCCAGCAGTGTGGGGACAAGGGTATATTTT
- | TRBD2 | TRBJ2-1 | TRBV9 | CASGTSGGREAYNEQFF | TGTGCCAGCGGGACTAGCGGGGGGCGGGAGGCCTACAATGAGCAGTTCTTC
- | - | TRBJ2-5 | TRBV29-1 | CSVEQTLGETQYF | TGCAGCGTTGAGCAGACTCTGGGTGAGACCCAGTACTTC
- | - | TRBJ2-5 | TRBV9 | CASSVAFPGQKDKTQYF | TGTGCCAGCAGCGTAGCTTTCCCGGGGCAGAAAGATAAGACCCAGTACTTC
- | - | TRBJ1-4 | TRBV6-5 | CASSPPGGEKLFF | TGTGCCAGCAGTCCCCCGGGGGGTGAAAAACTGTTTTTT
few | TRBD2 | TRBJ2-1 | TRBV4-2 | CASSRGREWYNEQFF | TGTGCCAGCAGCCGAGGGCGGGAGTGGTACAATGAGCAGTTCTTC
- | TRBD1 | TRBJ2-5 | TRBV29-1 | CSVRTGSETQYF | TGCAGCGTTCGGACAGGGTCGGAGACCCAGTACTTC
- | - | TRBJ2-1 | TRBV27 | CASSLSLGAGTLYNEQFF | TGTGCCAGCAGTTTATCGCTCGGGGCCGGGACGCTATACAATGAGCAGTTCTTC
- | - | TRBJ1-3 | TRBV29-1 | CSVESRDTIYF | TGCAGCGTTGAATCCCGGGACACCATATATTTT
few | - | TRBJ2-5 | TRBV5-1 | CASSRETQETQYF | TGCGCCAGCAGCCGGGAAACCCAAGAGACCCAGTACTTC
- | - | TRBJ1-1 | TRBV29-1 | CSVSANSRTEAFF | TGCAGCGTTAGTGCAAATTCGAGGACTGAAGCTTTCTTT
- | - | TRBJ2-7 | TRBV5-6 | CASSLAASSYEQYF | TGTGCCAGCAGCTTGGCCGCCAGCTCCTACGAGCAGTACTTC
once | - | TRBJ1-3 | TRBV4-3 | CASSQEDSGNTIYF | TGCGCCAGCAGCCAGGAAGACTCTGGAAACACCATATATTTT
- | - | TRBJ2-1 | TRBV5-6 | CASSPDAGRYNEQFF | TGTGCCAGCAGTCCCGACGCGGGGCGTTACAATGAGCAGTTCTTC
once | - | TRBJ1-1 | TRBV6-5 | CASSPPTAIGEAFF | TGTGCCAGCAGTCCCCCGACGGCGATAGGTGAAGCTTTCTTT
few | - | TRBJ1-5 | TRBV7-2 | CASSLDGAQPQHF | TGTGCCAGCAGCTTAGATGGGGCACAGCCCCAGCATTTT
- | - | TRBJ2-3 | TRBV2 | CASRGENTQYF | TGTGCCAGCAGGGGAGAAAATACGCAGTATTTT
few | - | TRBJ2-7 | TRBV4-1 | CASSQETAYEQYF | TGCGCCAGCAGCCAAGAGACTGCCTACGAGCAGTACTTC
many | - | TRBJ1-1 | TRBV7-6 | CASSLGAGNTEAFF | TGTGCCAGCAGCTTAGGGGCGGGGAACACTGAAGCTTTCTTT
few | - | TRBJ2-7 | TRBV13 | CASIPGRGEQYF | TGTGCCAGCATCCCCGGAAGGGGAGAGCAGTACTTC
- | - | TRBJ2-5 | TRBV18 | CASSLDYRETQYF | TGTGCCAGCTCACTGGACTACCGAGAGACCCAGTACTTC
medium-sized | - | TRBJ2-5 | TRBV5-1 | CASHPGARETQYF | TGCGCCAGCCACCCAGGGGCACGAGAGACCCAGTACTTC
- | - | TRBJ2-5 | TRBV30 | CAWSIQETQYF | TGTGCCTGGAGTATCCAAGAGACCCAGTACTTC
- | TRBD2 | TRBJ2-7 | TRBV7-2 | CASSLAGSGSFNEQYF | TGTGCCAGCAGCTTAGCGGGTAGCGGGAGTTTTAACGAGCAGTACTTC